The rows below give T cell receptor beta chains drawn from one sample of a study of blood T cell repertoires in COVID-19. The data were produced by immunoSEQ multiplex PCR, yet TCRdb's version contains in-frame clones alone and is incomplete. This table holds roughly 400,000 clones, approximately 91% found once. The sequencing sample was made of PBMCs or T cells enriched from blood (not recorded which). The receptors shown here come from a middle-aged woman with acute COVID-19. The CDR3 runs from the conserved cysteine through the conserved F or W. D genes are given only for firm matches. Clone size is stated in some rows and not others, as once, few, many or a class when expanded.

clone_size	v_call	d_call	j_call	cdr3_nt	cdr3_aa
NA	TRBV24-1	NA	TRBJ2-3	TGTGCCACCAGTGATATCGGGGGGCTCACAGATACGCAGTATTTT	CATSDIGGLTDTQYF
NA	TRBV5-4	TRBD1	TRBJ2-3	TGTGCCAGCAGCCCGGACAGGAGCACAGATACGCAGTATTTT	CASSPDRSTDTQYF
NA	TRBV6-5	TRBD1	TRBJ1-1	TGTGCCAGCAGTTACTCGGACAGGGGGTTTGAAGCTTTCTTT	CASSYSDRGFEAFF
once	TRBV7-9	NA	TRBJ1-3	TGTGCCAGCAGCCCCCCCGTTGGGACGGGGGGCTCTGGAAACACCATATATTTT	CASSPPVGTGGSGNTIYF
NA	TRBV5-1	NA	TRBJ2-5	TGCGCCAGCAGCTTGGTCCGACAGCCCCCAGAGACCCAGTACTTC	CASSLVRQPPETQYF
NA	TRBV19	TRBD1	TRBJ1-2	TGTGCCAGTAGTCCGACCGGGACAGGACGTTACTATGGCTACACCTTC	CASSPTGTGRYYGYTF
NA	TRBV20-1	NA	TRBJ2-3	TGCAGTGCTAGTCCGAGCACAGATACGCAGTATTTT	CSASPSTDTQYF
once	TRBV5-4	NA	TRBJ1-2	TGTGCCAGCAGCTTGCCACCCGAAGGGGTCTATGGCTACACCTTC	CASSLPPEGVYGYTF
NA	TRBV5-6	NA	TRBJ1-5	TGTGCCAGCAGCTTGTGTGGCCGGGGGTATTGCAATCAGCCCCAGCATTTT	CASSLCGRGYCNQPQHF
NA	TRBV29-1	TRBD2	TRBJ2-7	TGCAGCGTTGAAGTAGGGACTAGCGGACTCTACGAGCAGTACTTC	CSVEVGTSGLYEQYF
NA	TRBV19	NA	TRBJ1-1	TGTGCCAGTAGTAAACGAGAGGACTACACTGAAGCTTTCTTT	CASSKREDYTEAFF
NA	TRBV6-5	NA	TRBJ1-2	TGTGCCAGCACCTCCCGGACAGAAGAAGGAGGCTACACCTTC	CASTSRTEEGGYTF
NA	TRBV28	NA	TRBJ1-5	TGTGCCAGCAGTTTTTTGCGGGGGCCCTTTATGCAGCCCCAGCATTTT	CASSFLRGPFMQPQHF
NA	TRBV3-1/TRBV3-2	NA	TRBJ1-2	TGTGCCAGCAGCCAAGGTCCCTACTATGGCTACACCTTC	CASSQGPYYGYTF
NA	TRBV9	NA	TRBJ2-7	TGTGCCAGCAGCGTAGCTCACGAGCAGTACTTC	CASSVAHEQYF
few	TRBV6-1	NA	TRBJ2-3	TGTGCCAGCAGTGACCCAGGCATCGGCACAGATACGCAGTATTTT	CASSDPGIGTDTQYF
NA	TRBV15	TRBD2	TRBJ2-5	TGTGCCACCAGCATTCCTAGCGGTGTTCAAGAGACCCAGTACTTC	CATSIPSGVQETQYF
NA	TRBV5-1	NA	TRBJ2-4	TGCGCCAGCAGCTTGGATAGGGGTACAAACATTCAGTACTTC	CASSLDRGTNIQYF
NA	TRBV24-1	NA	TRBJ2-7	TGTGCCACGGGGGCGGGCTACGAGCAGTACTTC	CATGAGYEQYF
NA	TRBV6-5	NA	TRBJ1-1	TGTGCCAGCTTAGGAGGGGGGGGTTCTACTGAAGCTTTCTTT	CASLGGGGSTEAFF
NA	TRBV20-1	NA	TRBJ2-1	TGCAGTGCTAGTAGTCTCGGGGAAAATGAGCAGTTCTTC	CSASSLGENEQFF
NA	TRBV29-1	NA	TRBJ2-1	TGCAGCGTAACAAGAGGGGGTCAGGACAATGAGCAGTTCTTC	CSVTRGGQDNEQFF
NA	TRBV4-2	TRBD1	TRBJ1-3	TGTGCCAGCAGCCGTATCGGGACAGGGGAAATCTCTGGAAACACCATATATTTT	CASSRIGTGEISGNTIYF
NA	TRBV27	NA	TRBJ1-5	TGTGCCAGCAGTTTAATGGCAGGGGTTAGCAATCAGCCCCAGCATTTT	CASSLMAGVSNQPQHF
once	TRBV6-5	TRBD1	TRBJ1-1	TGTGCCAGCACCTCGACAGGGGGTACTGAAGCTTTCTTT	CASTSTGGTEAFF
NA	TRBV9	TRBD1	TRBJ1-2	TGTGCCAGCAGCGTTCAGGACAGGGCTTATGATGGCTACACCTTC	CASSVQDRAYDGYTF
NA	TRBV7-7	TRBD1	TRBJ2-7	TGTGCCAGCAGCTTAGGGGGACAGGGAGGCCACGAGCAGTACTTC	CASSLGGQGGHEQYF
NA	TRBV13	TRBD1	TRBJ1-2	TGTGCCAGCAGCTTAAAGCCGGGACAGGGGTTACATGGCTACACCTTC	CASSLKPGQGLHGYTF
NA	TRBV20-1	NA	TRBJ2-7	TGCAGTGCTAGTCCTGGGGACACAACCTCCTACGAGCAGTACTTC	CSASPGDTTSYEQYF
many	TRBV4-2	TRBD1	TRBJ1-1	TGTGCCAGCAGCCAAGGACCAGGGGGCGCAGAGACTGAAGCTTTCTTT	CASSQGPGGAETEAFF
NA	TRBV6-5	NA	TRBJ1-1	TGTGCCAGCAGTTACATAAGGGGTAGTGAAGCTTTCTTT	CASSYIRGSEAFF
NA	TRBV4-2	TRBD2	TRBJ2-5	TGTGCCAGCAGCCAACTGGCGCGGGGGGAGGAGACCCAGTACTTC	CASSQLARGEETQYF
NA	TRBV6-5	TRBD1	TRBJ2-3	TGTGCCAGCAGTGACTCGACAGGGGGAACGCAGTATTTT	CASSDSTGGTQYF
once	TRBV24-1	TRBD1	TRBJ2-3	TGTGCCACCAGTGACAATACCCCCGGACAGGGAAATTGGGATACGCAGTATTTT	CATSDNTPGQGNWDTQYF
NA	TRBV5-5	TRBD1	TRBJ1-5	TGTGCCAGCAGCCCTTCTATTGACAGGGGGCGACAGCCCCAGCATTTT	CASSPSIDRGRQPQHF
NA	TRBV24-1	TRBD1	TRBJ2-6	TGTGCCACCAGTGACCGGACAGGGCACGGGGCCAACGTCCTGACTTTC	CATSDRTGHGANVLTF
NA	TRBV6-5	NA	TRBJ1-3	TGTGCCAGCAGTTACCCCGCCACAGTCTCTGGAAACACCATATATTTT	CASSYPATVSGNTIYF
NA	TRBV30	TRBD1	TRBJ1-2	TGTGCCTGGAGTGGCTACACCGGGACAGGGGGCAGCTATGGCTACACCTTC	CAWSGYTGTGGSYGYTF
NA	TRBV2	TRBD2	TRBJ2-7	TGTGCCAGCACTCGGGGGGGGTGGAGCTCCTACGAGCAGTACTTC	CASTRGGWSSYEQYF
once	TRBV6-5	NA	TRBJ2-5	TGTGCCAGCAGTCTAGGTGGGGGCATTGAGACCCAGTACTTC	CASSLGGGIETQYF
NA	TRBV18	NA	TRBJ1-1	TGTGCCAGCTCACCCAACTCGGACACTGAAGCTTTCTTT	CASSPNSDTEAFF
NA	TRBV7-2	TRBD2	TRBJ2-7	TGTGCCAGCAGCGCGCGACTAGCGGGGGGGCTCTCCTACGAGCAGTACTTC	CASSARLAGGLSYEQYF
NA	TRBV19	NA	TRBJ2-2	TGTGCCAGTAGTTCAGGGTTCAGCACCGGGGAGCTGTTTTTT	CASSSGFSTGELFF
NA	TRBV10-3	TRBD1	TRBJ1-2	TGTGCCATCAGGGTTGACAGGGTGGGAGGCTACACCTTC	CAIRVDRVGGYTF
NA	TRBV19	TRBD2	TRBJ2-1	TGTGCCAGTAGTATAACTCACAGGAGGTTCTTAGCGGGGGGTTTGATCTTC	CASSITHRRFLAGGLIF
NA	TRBV12-5	TRBD1	TRBJ1-2	TGTGCTAGTGGTTTTAGGATTCCGGGACAGGGGGCTACTTATTTCTATGGCTACACCTTC	CASGFRIPGQGATYFYGYTF
few	TRBV19	NA	TRBJ1-1	TGTGCCAGTAGTATAGGAACAGAGAACACTGAAGCTTTCTTT	CASSIGTENTEAFF
NA	TRBV5-6	NA	TRBJ1-5	TGTGCCAGCAGCTTCGGGACAATGGATAGCAATCAGCCCCAGCATTTT	CASSFGTMDSNQPQHF
once	TRBV4-2	NA	TRBJ1-3	TGTGCCAGCAGCCAATTGATAACTTATGGAAACACCATATATTTT	CASSQLITYGNTIYF
NA	TRBV4-1	TRBD2	TRBJ2-1	TGCGCCAGCAGCAGACTAGCGGGGAACCCCCATGAGCAGTTCTTC	CASSRLAGNPHEQFF
NA	TRBV6-1	NA	TRBJ1-5	TGTGCCAGCAGTGAACAGAATAGCAATCAGCCCCAGCATTTT	CASSEQNSNQPQHF
NA	TRBV10-2	TRBD1	TRBJ1-2	TGCGCCAGCAGGGGACAGGGGGCAAACTATGGCTACACCTTC	CASRGQGANYGYTF
NA	TRBV5-5	NA	TRBJ2-1	TGTGCCAGCAGCTTCCCGGTGGGGGCTTCTGAGCAGTTCTTC	CASSFPVGASEQFF
NA	TRBV19	TRBD1	TRBJ1-2	TGTGCCAGCACGACAGGGGATGGCTACACCTTC	CASTTGDGYTF
NA	TRBV13	NA	TRBJ2-1	TGTGCCAGCAGCTTAGGCCCTAGAGTGGGTAATGAGCAGTTCTTC	CASSLGPRVGNEQFF
few	TRBV5-8	NA	TRBJ1-1	TGTGCCAGCAGCTTGGTAGACAGGACTGAAGCTTTCTTT	CASSLVDRTEAFF
NA	TRBV7-9	TRBD1	TRBJ2-7	TGTGCCAGCAGCTATCACAGGGGAGTCCCATCCTACGAGCAGTACTTC	CASSYHRGVPSYEQYF
NA	TRBV7-9	NA	TRBJ1-1	TGTGCCAGCAGCAAACAGGTAGACACTGAAGCTTTCTTT	CASSKQVDTEAFF